The present TCR beta chain was sequenced within a study of shared T cell receptors in the human thymus. Profiled with immunoSEQ multiplex PCR; TCRdb holds only in-frame clones, not every one. The data contain about 500,000 clones, approximately 80% of them singletons. The CDR3 has 14 amino acids. CDR1 SGHTA and CDR2 FQGTGA come from the germline V gene. With V trimmed by 5 bases and J by 13 bases, 10 bases remained unmatched. The sample also formed part of further work on human thymus T cells. That study adds: Gene usage (both V and J) appeared biased in thymic and blood repertoires.

The J gene is TRBJ2-1, the V gene TRBV7-3; 11 bases agree with TRBD1. The receptor's source is a boy less than two years old with a congenital heart defect. Sequenced sample: thymocytes. The CDR3 spells CASSTTGTGGGQFF. The DNA of the CDR3 is TGTGCCAGCAGCACCACCGGGACAGGGGGAGGACAGTTCTTC.